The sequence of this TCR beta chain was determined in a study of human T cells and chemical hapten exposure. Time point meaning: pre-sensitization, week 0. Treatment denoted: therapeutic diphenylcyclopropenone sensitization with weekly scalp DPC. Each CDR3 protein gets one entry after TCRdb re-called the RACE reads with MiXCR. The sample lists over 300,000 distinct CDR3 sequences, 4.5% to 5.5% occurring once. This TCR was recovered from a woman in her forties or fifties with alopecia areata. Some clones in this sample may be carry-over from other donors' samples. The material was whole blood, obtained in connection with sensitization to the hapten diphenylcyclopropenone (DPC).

CDR3 protein: CASSHGQGGYSYNSPLHF. In DNA, the CDR3 is TGTGCCAGCAGCCATGGACAGGGCGGTTACTCCTATAATTCACCCCTCCACTTT. This sequence joins TRBV7-2 and TRBJ1-6; 8 nucleotides match TRBD1. After removal of 5 bases from V and 0 bases from J, the junction contained 9 bases not matched to a gene. The germline CDR1 and CDR2 sequences are SGHTA and FQGNSA. The CDR3 has 18 amino acids.